This T cell receptor (beta chain) stems from a study of blood T cell repertoires in COVID-19. Study in general: Spain, Italy and the United States supplied samples that represented acute and convalescent COVID-19.

TCRdb keeps only in-frame clones here, not all; method: immunoSEQ multiplex PCR. The table records 150,000 or so clones, around 89% of them present only once. V was trimmed by 3 bases and J by 4 bases, leaving 9 bases between them. CDR3 length equals 14 residues. Germline loops: CDR1 SNHLY, CDR2 FYNNEI. The clonotype originates from a man aged 45-65 years with acute or convalescent COVID-19. The chain links TRBV2 to TRBJ1-4; D call uncertain. Material for sequencing was peripheral blood. As DNA, the CDR3 is TGTGCCAGCAGTGATAGCCTATATAATGAAAAACTGTTTTTT. This gives the protein CASSDSLYNEKLFF.